Listed below are T cell receptor beta chains from one sample, sequenced in a study of spatial heterogeneity in lung cancer. TCRdb recomputed calls from the 5' RACE reads with MiXCR, one row per CDR3 protein. The table shows 40,000 to 45,000 distinct CDR3 sequences, with roughly 13% occurring only once. Sample: PBMCs, taken at surgery. Receptors originate from a male donor with early-stage non-small cell lung cancer. Both conserved end residues are part of each CDR3. D genes are given only for firm matches. Only part of the rows carry a size: once, few, many, or a class if the clone is expanded.

TRBV3-1,17,many,.,TRBJ1-1,TGTGCCAGCAGCCAGGGCGAAGTACAATTTACTAACACTGAAGCTTTCTTT,CASSQGEVQFTNTEAFF
TRBV5-1,16,.,TRBD1,TRBJ1-5,TGCGCCAGCAGCCCCTTACCGACAGGGAACGGGCAGCCCCAGCATTTT,CASSPLPTGNGQPQHF
TRBV11-1,14,few,.,TRBJ2-7,TGTGCCAGCAGCTTAGATAGATCCAATGGCGAGCAGTACTTC,CASSLDRSNGEQYF
TRBV28,16,many,TRBD1,TRBJ1-5,TGTGCCAGCAGTTTACTTCCGGGACAGGGACTTCAGCCCCAGCATTTT,CASSLLPGQGLQPQHF
TRBV5-6,14,few,.,TRBJ2-7,TGTGCCAGCAGCTTGGGCAGGGGAGGCCTCGAGCAGTACTTC,CASSLGRGGLEQYF
TRBV9,17,few,TRBD2,TRBJ2-3,TGTGCCAGCAGCGTAGCAGCGGGAGGGGTTAGCACAGATACGCAGTATTTT,CASSVAAGGVSTDTQYF
TRBV4-3,14,few,.,TRBJ2-3,TGCGCCAGCAGCCAACAATTTAGCACAGATACGCAGTATTTT,CASSQQFSTDTQYF
TRBV9,15,.,TRBD2,TRBJ2-1,TGTGCCAGCAGCGCCAGGACTAGCTCCTACAATGAGCAGTTCTTC,CASSARTSSYNEQFF
TRBV30,12,.,.,TRBJ2-1,TGTGCCTGGGACAGAGGGTACAATGAGCAGTTCTTC,CAWDRGYNEQFF
TRBV7-6,15,.,TRBD2,TRBJ2-3,TGTGCCAGCAGCTTAGAAGCGGGAGTTCCCGATACGCAGTATTTT,CASSLEAGVPDTQYF
TRBV20-1,14,few,TRBD2,TRBJ2-1,TGCAGTGCTACGCCCACTAGCGGATACAATGAGCAGTTCTTC,CSATPTSGYNEQFF